Reported below is one TCR beta chain. Its cognate antigen has yet to be identified. No much larger clonotype is one base removed from it; base qualities were not supplied. Stable Graves' hyperthyroidism was defined as the absence of progression to ophthalmopathy over 18 months of follow-up. Hyperthyroidism patients were newly diagnosed, with disease duration under 2 months, and aged 18 to 65 years. Exclusion was applied to patients with uncontrolled infections, other autoimmune diseases, pregnancy or lactation. Diagnoses were established on the basis of clinical symptoms, serum thyroxine and TRAb, thyroid ultrasound, and orbital computed tomography. PBMCs were isolated from about 10 ml of fresh peripheral blood by Ficoll-Paque density gradient centrifugation. Total RNA was extracted using Trizol reagent, and RNA quality was assessed on an Agilent 2100 Bioanalyzer. The data are from a study of T cells in Graves' hyperthyroidism and ophthalmopathy (dated by TCRdb to the late 2010s). Context from the whole study: Peripheral blood samples were taken at the time of initial diagnosis, prior to any treatment. To identify distinguishing TCR V-J signatures, a discovery cohort of about a hundred patients was used, comprising 43 with Graves' ophthalmopathy and about 59 with stable Graves' hyperthyroidism. Prospective prediction of ophthalmopathy was tested in an independent validation cohort of approximately 19 hyperthyroidism patients and some 17 patients who later progressed to ophthalmopathy. The roughly 99 discovery patients were divided at random into training and test sets in a 7:3 ratio. In several Graves' hyperthyroidism patients, the study also compared T-cell repertoires from thyroid tissue with T-cell repertoires from blood. Following sampling, methimazole starting at 30 mg daily was given to hyperthyroidism patients, and high-dose intravenous methylprednisolone was given to ophthalmopathy patients. The paper reports TCR Vbeta CDR3 sequencing of fewer than 150 peripheral blood samples: around 41 ophthalmopathy, 75 to 80 hyperthyroidism and around 17 progressor patients. General conclusions and limits of the study: No statistical method was used to set the sample size in advance, and investigators knew the group allocation. Blood samples also contained most of the expanded thyroid clonotypes (frequency above 0.001), which suggests that blood repertoires may reflect thyroid immune responses. In cross-validation, a model built on a 13 V-J signature told ophthalmopathy apart from stable hyperthyroidism with approximately 90% sensitivity and around 81% specificity, and in testing the same model reached 80%/75%. In validation, the model predicted progression to ophthalmopathy a median of about 6.5 months before onset, with about 70% sensitivity and around 76% specificity.

Amplification of TCR beta CDR3 regions was carried out from RNA transcripts. For the first round of RT-PCR on the TCR CDR3, the HTBI primer set was used together with the Qiagen OneStep RT-PCR kit. A second multiplex PCR round built the libraries, followed by size selection and purification. Libraries were sequenced paired-end with 100 bp reads on an Illumina HiSeq2000. The study's own analysis went as follows. SOAPnuke was used to process the raw data, throwing out any read that contained adapters or uncalled bases, had a mean Phred below 15, or lacked an exact constant-primer or identifier match. COPE v1.2.5 was used to merge the high-quality paired reads, and each unique nucleotide sequence was defined as a clonotype. MiTCR v1.1 was used to align the clonotypes against IMGT TRBV, TRBD and TRBJ reference segments. Analysis was restricted to V-J combinations with a frequency above 0.0001, which covered roughly 99% of repertoires. A TCS score was defined as the ratio between F50 (clonal expansion) and ExV (chaos), using BLOSUM62-based TCRdist between CDR3 peptides within each V-J. Welch's t-statistics and random forest reduced 500 to 650 V-J features to 13, which were used in a naive Bayes classifier (R e1071). Clones were called with MiXCR by TCRdb after fastp trimmed the public reads at Q25, and only in-frame beta chains were retained. Rows are combined by CDR3 protein, so each entry shows the most common genes and DNA. In this record, the V and J calls reflect TCRdb's handling and not the investigators' own analysis. The sample profile shows fewer than 650,000 distinct CDR3 sequences; approximately 15% of them were found once. The biggest ten clones account for more than 11% of the sample.

V lost 1 base and J lost 4 bases, and the count of bases not matched to a germline gene is 5. CDR1 and CDR2, looked up from the germline V gene (reference sequence), are LGHDT and YNNKEL. The CDR3 measures 15 amino acids from cysteine to phenylalanine. Here the CDR3 DNA is all that survives: 45 bases in frame from base 1. The chain is encoded by TRBV3-1 joined to TRBJ1-2; a stretch of 8 junction bases matches TRBD1. Sequencing input: blood. The sequence derives from a woman aged 40 to 49 with Graves' hyperthyroidism. The sequenced DNA is TGTGCCAGCAGCCAAGTGCAGGGGGCACTCTATGGCTACACCTTC. Its product reads: CASSQVQGALYGYTF.